The source of this TCR beta chain is a study of shared clonotypes between healthy human individuals. Looking at the study overall: Per-donor plates numbered three CD4 naive, three CD4 memory, two CD8 naive and one CD8 memory.

Study results and limitations: Generation probabilities were higher for clonotypes shared across all four sorted-subset donors than for unshared ones.

Investigators divided CD4+ cells into CD45RA+ naive and CD45RA-negative memory subsets. As for this clone: Its antigen is currently unknown.

V was trimmed by 7 bases and J by 10 bases, leaving 22 bases between them. Germline CDR1 and CDR2: MNHNY and SVGAGI (reference sequence). The CDR3 is 14 residues long. Sequenced by immunoSEQ multiplex PCR; TCRdb stores in-frame clones only, minus some. The sample holds about 1.1 million clones, 70% to 85% seen once. The V call is TRBV6-6, the J call TRBJ1-2, with unresolved D. The sequencing sample was made of memory CD4+ T cells from PBMCs. The subset was: CD45RA-negative fraction. The TCR comes from a man between 18 and 29 years old in good health. Some clones in this sample may be carry-over from other donors' samples. The CDR3 sequence is CASNQFGRTIDYTF. The CDR3 bases are TGTGCCAGCAATCAATTCGGGAGAACTATTGACTACACCTTC.